This T cell receptor beta chain is from a study of metastatic and nonmetastatic thyroid tumors. Across the study: It was across blood and tumor or nodule tissue from malignant and benign thyroid patients that repertoires were compared. General observations from the study: Versus benign nodules, malignant thyroid tumors reportedly had significantly higher TCR beta diversity, in blood and tumor.

This clone was counted only a few times. Its antigen is unknown. Authors' processing steps: The authors used CDR3 differences across clinicopathological groups to build a distant-metastasis classifier for papillary thyroid cancer. TCRdb called clones again from the PCR reads with MiXCR. These V and J calls are TCRdb output, not the study's own analysis. The sample holds about 28,000 clones, about 3.9% seen once. The entire patient cohort was treatment-naive prior to thyroid surgery. The TCR sequence derives from a male donor with papillary thyroid cancer or a benign thyroid nodule (not recorded which). Some clones in this sample may be carry-over from other donors' samples. Sequencing was done on a sample of blood.

The CDR3 DNA sequence: TGCGCCAGCAGTTTACAGGTATCGAACACCGGGGAGCTGTTTTTT. As protein: CASSLQVSNTGELFF. This chain connects TRBV5-1 to TRBJ2-2, with a tentative D call TRBD1 (5 bases). With 5 bases removed from V and 0 bases from J, the gap between germline ends came to 11 bases. This CDR3 has 15 residues. Per the germline V gene, CDR1 is SGHRS and CDR2 is YFSETQ.